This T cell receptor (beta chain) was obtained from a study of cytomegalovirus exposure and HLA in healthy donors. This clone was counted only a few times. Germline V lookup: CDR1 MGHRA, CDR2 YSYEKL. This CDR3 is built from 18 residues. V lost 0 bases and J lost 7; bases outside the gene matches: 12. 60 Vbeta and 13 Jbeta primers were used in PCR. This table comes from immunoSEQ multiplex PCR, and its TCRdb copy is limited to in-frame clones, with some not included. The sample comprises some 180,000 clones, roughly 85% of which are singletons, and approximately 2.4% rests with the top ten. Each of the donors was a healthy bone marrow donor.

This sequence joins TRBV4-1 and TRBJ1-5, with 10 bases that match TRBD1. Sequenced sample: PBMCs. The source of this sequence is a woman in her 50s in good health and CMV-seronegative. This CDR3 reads CASSQEGLTGGAGQPQHF. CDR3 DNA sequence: TGCGCCAGCAGCCAAGAAGGACTGACAGGGGGCGCAGGGCAGCCCCAGCATTTT.